A single sample gave rise to the 9 T cell receptor beta chains below, sequenced in a study of cytomegalovirus exposure and HLA in healthy donors. The study ran its PCR with 60 Vbeta and 13 Jbeta primers. Only in-frame clones appear in the TCRdb table, and some are missing; sequencing was by immunoSEQ multiplex PCR. The table lists 140,000 to 150,000 clones, roughly 62% of them singletons. The source material was PBMCs. The receptor source for this set is a man aged 55 to 70 in good health and CMV-seronegative.

This sequence joins TRBV6-1 and TRBJ1-2, with 8 bases aligning to TRBD1. Looked up from germline, CDR1 is MNHNS and CDR2 is SASEGT. V shed 7 bases and J 0 bases; nucleotides not matched to a gene: 7. CDR3 length: 15 amino acids. The CDR3 region is CASTIGQGANYGYTF. In DNA form, the CDR3 reads TGTGCCAGCACCATCGGACAGGGAGCTAACTATGGCTACACCTTC.

This clone was seen once. The chain employs TRBV28 and TRBJ2-7, with TRBD2 matching over 7 bases. The J segment lost 0 bases and the V segment lost 7 bases, leaving 6 bases of the junction unmatched. Germline V lookup: CDR1 MDHEN, CDR2 SYDVKM. This CDR3 comprises 14 residues. The CDR3, as DNA: TGTGCCAGCATTTCGAGCGGGACCTCCTACGAGCAGTACTTC. This codes for CASISSGTSYEQYF.

The J gene is TRBJ1-6, the V gene TRBV4-2; D is perhaps TRBD1 (6 bases). Germline V gene lookup returns CDR1 LGHNA and CDR2 YNFKEQ. There are 16 residues in the CDR3. The V and J ends lost 0 bases and 8 bases respectively, with 14 bases between them. The CDR3 sequence is CASSQELTGRDSPLHF. The CDR3 coding sequence is TGTGCCAGCAGCCAAGAACTAACAGGGCGGGATTCACCCCTCCACTTT.

The gene calls are TRBV5-1 and TRBJ1-6; no reliable D call. This CDR3 spans 14 amino acids. The V and J ends lost 0 bases and 9 bases respectively, with 10 bases between them. Germline CDR1 SGHRS, CDR2 YFSETQ. The CDR3 region is CASSLAVGSSPLHF. In nucleotides, the CDR3 is TGCGCCAGCAGCTTGGCCGTGGGCAGTTCACCCCTCCACTTT. Complete variable domain (other parts from reference TRBV5-1 and TRBJ1-6): KAGVTQTPRYLIKTRGQQVTLSCSPISGHRSVSWYQQTPGQGLQFLFEYFSETQRNKGNFPGRFSGRQFSNSRSEMNVSTLELGDSALYLCASSLAVGSSPLHFGNGTRLTVT.

In regard to this clone: The same CDR3 also results from other DNA sequences found in this sample. The gene calls are TRBV5-1 and TRBJ2-3; D is perhaps TRBD1 (6 bases). Trimming stripped 2 bases from V and 2 bases from J, with 9 bases between. The germline V gene encodes CDR1 SGHRS and CDR2 YFSETQ. The CDR3 loop spans 14 amino acids. The CDR3 loop reads CASSLGQSTDTQYF. DNA of the CDR3: TGCGCCAGCAGCTTAGGACAGTCCACAGATACGCAGTATTTT.

The sample holds a few counts of this clone. The chain combines TRBV7-9 with TRBJ1-5, with D unclear. The CDR3 runs to 14 residues. V was pared by 4 bases and J by 0 bases, with 7 bases between. CDR1 is SEHNR, CDR2 FQNEAQ, per germline (reference sequence). The CDR3 sequence: CASSSSNSNQPQHF. Written as DNA, the CDR3 is TGTGCCAGCAGCTCCAGTAATAGCAATCAGCCCCAGCATTTT. The full variable domain, in which reference TRBV7-9 and TRBJ1-5 provide the parts outside the CDR3, is DTGVSQNPRHKITKRGQNVTFRCDPISEHNRLYWYRQTLGQGPEFLTYFQNEAQLEKSRLLSDRFSAERPKGSFSTLEIQRTEQGDSAMYLCASSSSNSNQPQHFGDGTRLSIL.

The chain is built from TRBV9 and TRBJ1-5, with 7 bases that match TRBD1. V shed 3 bases and J 7 bases; nucleotides not matched to a gene: 7. CDR1 and CDR2 (germline): SGDLS, YYNGEE. CDR3 length: 14 amino acids. CDR3 in amino acids: CASSGRQGRQPQHF. CDR3 DNA: TGTGCCAGCAGCGGAAGACAGGGCCGGCAGCCCCAGCATTTT.

This chain uses TRBV5-1 with TRBJ2-3; 10 nucleotides line up with TRBD2. Germline values: CDR1 SGHRS, CDR2 YFSETQ. The CDR3 has 15 amino acids. With V trimmed by 4 bases and J by 9 bases, 11 bases remained unmatched. Here the CDR3 DNA reads TGCGCCAGCAGCAGTGAACTAGCGGGGCGAGTCACGCAGTATTTT. This codes for CASSSELAGRVTQYF.

The genes are TRBV5-1 and TRBJ2-5; a weak D match, TRBD1 (6 bases). V lost 5 bases and J lost 1, with 15 bases in between. The CDR3 sequence is 15 residues long. From germline, CDR1 is SGHRS and CDR2 YFSETQ. CDR3 in DNA: TGCGCCAGCAGTTCGTCAGGGGCCCCCCAAGAGACCCAGTACTTC. Encoded protein: CASSSSGAPQETQYF.